Listed below are T cell receptor beta chains from one sample, sequenced in a study of cytomegalovirus exposure and HLA in healthy donors. TCRdb's table, derived via immunoSEQ multiplex PCR, lists solely in-frame clones and lacks some. The sample has under 150,000 clones; 82% are singletons. Sequencing was performed on PBMCs. These receptors were taken from a woman between 18 and 29 years old in good health and CMV-seronegative. The CDR3 runs from the conserved cysteine through the conserved F or W. A D gene is named only where the DNA matches it firmly. The listing skips clone size in some rows; elsewhere it reads once, few, many or a size class.

j_call,d_call,v_call,clone_size,cdr3_nt,cdr3_aa
TRBJ2-1,NA,TRBV15,NA,TGTGCCACCAGCAGAGAGAGAGGGGGTGGGTACTCCTACAATGAGCAGTTCTTC,CATSRERGGGYSYNEQFF
TRBJ2-7,TRBD1,TRBV19,NA,TGTGCCAGTAGACTAACAGGACAGGGTTCACGCGAGCAGTACTTC,CASRLTGQGSREQYF
TRBJ1-6,TRBD1,TRBV9,NA,TGTGCCAGCAGCCCACGGACAGGGAGTAATTCACCCCTCCACTTT,CASSPRTGSNSPLHF
TRBJ2-1,TRBD2,TRBV4-2,once,TGTGCCAGCAGCCACACTAGCGGGAGGAATGAGCAGTTCTTC,CASSHTSGRNEQFF
TRBJ2-7,TRBD1,TRBV29-1,NA,TGCAGCGTGGCCGGGACAGCTTCCTACGAGCAGTACTTC,CSVAGTASYEQYF
TRBJ1-1,NA,TRBV9,NA,TGTGCCAGCAGCCCCGATAGGGGCCGGCGGGCTTTCTTT,CASSPDRGRRAFF
TRBJ1-5,NA,TRBV6-1,few,TGTGCCAGCAGTCGGGACATCAATCAGCCCCAGCATTTT,CASSRDINQPQHF
TRBJ1-5,NA,TRBV6-1,NA,TGTGCCAGCAGTGACCAACGGACAGCGCTCAATCAGCCCCAGCATTTT,CASSDQRTALNQPQHF
TRBJ2-3,TRBD2,TRBV5-4,NA,TGTGCCAGCAGCAGCGGACTAGCGGCTAGCACAGATACGCAGTATTTT,CASSSGLAASTDTQYF
TRBJ1-5,NA,TRBV4-1,NA,TGCGCCAGCAGCCAAGGGGGGCATGGTGGCAATCAGCCCCAGCATTTT,CASSQGGHGGNQPQHF
TRBJ2-1,TRBD2,TRBV9,NA,TGTGCCAGCAGCGAACTAGCGGGAGACATCAGTGAGCAGTTCTTC,CASSELAGDISEQFF
TRBJ1-1,NA,TRBV28,few,TGTGCCAGCAGAGCAGGGTCCACTGAAGCTTTCTTT,CASRAGSTEAFF
TRBJ2-1,TRBD2,TRBV29-1,NA,TGCAGCGCCGAGGGACTACAGGTTATCAGACCTTACAATGAGCAGTTCTTC,CSAEGLQVIRPYNEQFF
TRBJ2-5,NA,TRBV15,NA,TGTGCCACCTCCAGGGCAGGGCAAGAGACCCAGTACTTC,CATSRAGQETQYF
TRBJ2-3,TRBD1,TRBV5-4,NA,TGTGCCAGCAGCCCTTATGGCCTGACAGGGACAGATACGCAGTATTTT,CASSPYGLTGTDTQYF
TRBJ1-1,NA,TRBV27,once,TGTGCCAGCAGAGACCGACAGTTATCGAACACTGAAGCTTTCTTT,CASRDRQLSNTEAFF
TRBJ1-2,TRBD1,TRBV6-1,NA,TGTGCCAGCAGTGAAGGGGACAGGGGGCGCATTGGCTACACCTTC,CASSEGDRGRIGYTF
TRBJ2-2,NA,TRBV7-9,once,TGTGCCAGCAGCCCCGTATCCGGGGAGCTGTTTTTT,CASSPVSGELFF
TRBJ1-5,NA,TRBV5-4,NA,TGTGCCAGCAGTCAACAGGGTTATCAGCCCCAGCATTTT,CASSQQGYQPQHF
TRBJ1-1,NA,TRBV4-1,many,TGCGCCAGCAGCCTATACTTAACAGGGTTCGCCACTGAAGCTTTCTTT,CASSLYLTGFATEAFF
TRBJ1-2,NA,TRBV5-6,NA,TGTGCCAGCAGCTCCTCCGTACTCAGGGATAGGACCTATGGCTACACCTTC,CASSSSVLRDRTYGYTF
TRBJ1-2,NA,TRBV9,few,TGTGCCAGCAGCGTTCAGGGTAGGGATGGCTACACCTTC,CASSVQGRDGYTF
TRBJ1-1,NA,TRBV7-7,NA,TGTGCTAGCAGCCGTGGGGGCGACACTGAAGCTTTCTTT,CASSRGGDTEAFF
TRBJ1-5,NA,TRBV9,NA,TGTGCCAGCAGCGGGGGAGGGGGACAGCCCCAGCATTTT,CASSGGGGQPQHF
TRBJ1-1,NA,TRBV20-1,NA,TGCAGTGCTAGTCCAGGGCGGGAAGCTTTCTTT,CSASPGREAFF
TRBJ1-1,TRBD1,TRBV7-8,NA,TGTGCCAGCAGCAGACCGGGACAGATAAACACTGAAGCTTTCTTT,CASSRPGQINTEAFF
TRBJ1-1,TRBD1,TRBV18,NA,TGTGCCAGCTCACCTCCGACAGGGGTGGCTGAAGCTTTCTTT,CASSPPTGVAEAFF
TRBJ2-1,TRBD1,TRBV11-3,NA,TGTGCCAGCCGGGACAGGGGCAATGAGCAGTTCTTC,CASRDRGNEQFF